Included here is one T cell receptor (beta chain) sequence, with context. V lost 0 bases and J 3 bases, leaving 13 bases between the germline ends. The CDR3 loop spans 15 amino acids. Per the germline V gene, CDR1 is SGHRS and CDR2 is YFSETQ. These data originate in a study of identical twins. A universal primer site arose from template switching, and cDNA bore unique molecular identifiers. TCRdb re-analysed the 5' RACE reads in MiXCR, keeping a single row per CDR3 protein. There are hundreds of thousands of distinct CDR3 sequences in the sample; around 20% occur only once, and around 4.4% lies in the top ten. These sequences were also reported in another study, on T cells expressing NK-cell markers.

Material for sequencing was PBMCs. This sequence originates from a woman younger than 30 in good health. The rearrangement joins TRBV5-1 to TRBJ2-7, with D possibly matching TRBD1 (6 bases). This CDR3 is CASSLAIGQYYEQYF. The DNA for the CDR3 is TGCGCCAGCAGCTTGGCCATAGGACAGTACTACGAGCAGTACTTC. The full variable domain, its missing parts supplied by reference TRBV5-1 and TRBJ2-7, is KAGVTQTPRYLIKTRGQQVTLSCSPISGHRSVSWYQQTPGQGLQFLFEYFSETQRNKGNFPGRFSGRQFSNSRSEMNVSTLELGDSALYLCASSLAIGQYYEQYFGPGTRLTVT.